This T cell receptor (beta chain) was recovered during a study of OX40 agonist ivuxolimab in advanced cancers. Study-level information: The patients received agonistic anti-OX40 (CD134) antibody ivuxolimab. Two cutaneous melanoma patients and one hepatocellular carcinoma patient, three in all, had partial responses. Study-wide results and caveats: Dose levels from 0.1 to 3.0 mg/kg saw CD4+ and CD8+ blood T cells expand clonally by week 6.

About this clone: The target antigen is unknown.

V was cut by 5 bases and J by 0 bases, with 14 bases left in between. Germline CDR1 reads MNHEY; CDR2 reads SMNVEV (reference sequence). The CDR3 totals 16 residues. Measured with immunoSEQ multiplex PCR; TCRdb has only the in-frame clones, and not every one. This sample has tens of thousands of clones, with approximately 94% found just once. The origin of this receptor is an adult with an advanced solid tumor such as melanoma, head and neck, liver or kidney cancer. Sample: CD4+ or CD8+ T cells sorted from blood, taken in a trial of the OX40 agonist ivuxolimab. This chain connects TRBV27 to TRBJ1-5; no reliable D call. This chain's CDR3 is CASSQTMGYSNQPQHF. As DNA, the CDR3 is TGTGCCAGCAGTCAGACAATGGGTTATAGCAATCAGCCCCAGCATTTT.